The rows below give T cell receptor beta chains drawn from one sample of a study of technical replicates of blood from a few donors. Repertoires were generated with immunoSEQ multiplex PCR, while TCRdb's copy carries only in-frame clones and drops some. The sample consists of around 100,000 clones, about 95% of them appearing once. The sample consisted of T cells isolated from PBMCs. The receptors were gathered from a human donor in good health. The CDR3 runs from the conserved cysteine through the conserved F or W. D genes are given only for firm matches. Clone size is not always given. Where it is, it says once, few, many or a class for expanded clones.

.	.	TRBV5-8	TRBJ1-5	TGTGCCAGCAGCTTAAGGTTGGGGGCGTCGGGGCCCCAGCATTTT	CASSLRLGASGPQHF
.	TRBD1	TRBV11-3	TRBJ2-7	TGTGCCAGGCCACCGGACAGGCCCTACGAGCAGTACTTC	CARPPDRPYEQYF
.	.	TRBV9	TRBJ2-3	TGTGCCAGCAGCCCCGACCCCCTCCGACTACCCACAGATACGCAGTATTTT	CASSPDPLRLPTDTQYF
.	TRBD1	TRBV11-2	TRBJ2-1	TGTGCCAGCAGCGGAGGACAGGAGGTTGGGTACAATGAGCAGTTCTTC	CASSGGQEVGYNEQFF
few	.	TRBV2	TRBJ1-1	TGTGCCAGCAGCGATACAGAGGAAGCTTTCTTT	CASSDTEEAFF
.	.	TRBV15	TRBJ2-3	TGTGCCACCAGCTCAACTTACAGGGTTGGTGTCGCACAGGATACGCAGTATTTT	CATSSTYRVGVAQDTQYF
.	TRBD1	TRBV4-1	TRBJ2-3	TGCGCCAGCAGCCAAGGGTACAGGGGGCTGACAGATACGCAGTATTTT	CASSQGYRGLTDTQYF
.	.	TRBV13	TRBJ1-5	TGTGCCAGCAGCTCCGGAACAGGGCAGCATCAGCCCCAGCATTTT	CASSSGTGQHQPQHF
few	.	TRBV30	TRBJ1-1	TGTGCCTGGATAGGTACAGCAAGTCTGAACACTGAAGCTTTCTTT	CAWIGTASLNTEAFF
.	.	TRBV7-3	TRBJ2-6	TGTGCCAGCAGCCCCAGACCGGGGGGGGCCAACGTCCTGACTTTC	CASSPRPGGANVLTF
.	TRBD2	TRBV2	TRBJ2-2	TGTGCCAGCAGTGAAGGTGGGGGGGACACCGGGGAGCTGTTTTTT	CASSEGGGDTGELFF
once	TRBD1	TRBV6-5	TRBJ1-1	TGTGCCAGCAGTTACTCGGGACAGGGGGCCACTGAAGCTTTCTTT	CASSYSGQGATEAFF
.	.	TRBV7-2	TRBJ1-5	TGTGCCAGCAGCTTATCCGGCCAGGGCAATCGGCCCCAGCATTTT	CASSLSGQGNRPQHF
.	TRBD1	TRBV11-2	TRBJ1-2	TGTGCCAGCAGCCGTTCCGGGACAGCAAGCTATGGCTACACCTTC	CASSRSGTASYGYTF
.	.	TRBV5-6	TRBJ1-2	TGTGCCAGCAGCCAAAGTCGGACAGCTAACTATGGCTACACCTTC	CASSQSRTANYGYTF
.	.	TRBV9	TRBJ1-1	TGTGCCAGCAGTTACAAAGGCGGCACTGAAGCTTTCTTT	CASSYKGGTEAFF
.	TRBD1	TRBV12-5	TRBJ1-2	TGTGCTAGTGGTTTGGTAAGGGGGGACAGGGGAGAAAACTATGGCTACACCTTC	CASGLVRGDRGENYGYTF
.	TRBD1	TRBV4-1	TRBJ2-7	TGCGCCAGCAGCCTACAGACAGGGATCTCCTACGAGCAGTACTTC	CASSLQTGISYEQYF
.	TRBD1	TRBV19	TRBJ1-5	TGTGCCAGTAGTGTCGGACAGGGAGTCTACCAGCCCCAGCATTTT	CASSVGQGVYQPQHF
few	TRBD1	TRBV30	TRBJ1-1	TGTGCCTGGAGTCCCCGACAGGGGAACACTGAAGCTTTCTTT	CAWSPRQGNTEAFF
.	TRBD1	TRBV14	TRBJ1-1	TGTGCCAGCAGCTTCGGACAGGGGGCTAGTGATGAAGCTTTCTTT	CASSFGQGASDEAFF
.	.	TRBV29-1	TRBJ2-5	TGCAGCGTTCCTCAGGGTACAGAGACCCAGTACTTC	CSVPQGTETQYF
.	.	TRBV9	TRBJ2-2	TGTGCCAGCAGCGTAGTTATCACCGGGGAGCTGTTTTTT	CASSVVITGELFF
.	.	TRBV6-6	TRBJ2-7	TGTGCCAGCAGTTACTCTAGCGGCTCCTACGAGCAGTACTTC	CASSYSSGSYEQYF
.	TRBD2	TRBV11-3	TRBJ2-7	TGTGCCAGCAGTTTTGGTATTGGGACTAGCGGGAGCAACGAGCAGTACTTC	CASSFGIGTSGSNEQYF
.	.	TRBV14	TRBJ2-1	TGTGCCAGCAGCCAAGAGAACGGGAGCCCCAGCAATGAGCAGTTCTTC	CASSQENGSPSNEQFF
.	TRBD1	TRBV6-5	TRBJ2-7	TGTGCCAGCAGTAGGGACAGGACCTACGAGCAGTACTTC	CASSRDRTYEQYF
.	TRBD1	TRBV5-4	TRBJ2-7	TGTGCCAGCAGCTTGCAGGGGGCCTACGAGCAGTACTTC	CASSLQGAYEQYF
.	.	TRBV27	TRBJ1-2	TGTGCCAGCAGTTTACTGGCTGAGGGAGGCTACACCTTC	CASSLLAEGGYTF
.	.	TRBV5-4	TRBJ1-5	TGTGCCAGCAGCTTGGGGGGCTCTCAGCCCCAGCATTTT	CASSLGGSQPQHF
.	.	TRBV12-5	TRBJ1-1	TGTGCTAGTGGTTTGTCTGGCCATGAAGCTTTCTTT	CASGLSGHEAFF
once	TRBD1	TRBV7-2	TRBJ2-7	TGTGCCAGCAGCCCATGGGACAGGGGGCGGAACGAGCAGTACTTC	CASSPWDRGRNEQYF
.	TRBD2	TRBV4-2	TRBJ2-4	TGTGCCAGCAGCCATGACGGGAGGAAGGCCAAAAACATTCAGTACTTC	CASSHDGRKAKNIQYF
.	.	TRBV27	TRBJ1-2	TGTGCCAGCAGTCCCAAACAGGACAACAACTATGGCTACACCTTC	CASSPKQDNNYGYTF
.	.	TRBV5-4	TRBJ2-3	TGTGCCAGCAGCTTGGAATTTGAGACAGATACGCAGTATTTT	CASSLEFETDTQYF
.	.	TRBV28	TRBJ2-7	TGTGCCAGCAGTTTTACAGAGACCCCCTACGAGCAGTACTTC	CASSFTETPYEQYF
.	TRBD2	TRBV6-1	TRBJ2-5	TGTGCCAGCAGTGGTATAGCGGGAGCCTCGGGAGAGACCCAGTACTTC	CASSGIAGASGETQYF
.	TRBD1	TRBV19	TRBJ1-1	TGTGCCAGTAGTATTAAAGGGGGCACGGGCACTGAAGCTTTCTTT	CASSIKGGTGTEAFF
once	TRBD2	TRBV7-2	TRBJ2-1	TGTGCCAGCAGCCGTGCGGGAGGGCCCAGTGAGCAGTTCTTC	CASSRAGGPSEQFF
.	TRBD1	TRBV19	TRBJ1-5	TGTGCCAGTACGACAGGGGGCGGTCAGCCCCAGCATTTT	CASTTGGGQPQHF
once	.	TRBV28	TRBJ1-3	TGTGCCAGCAGCGCGACAGTCCGCTCTGGAAACACCATATATTTT	CASSATVRSGNTIYF
.	TRBD2	TRBV9	TRBJ2-1	TGTGCCAGCAGCGTAAGCGGGAACGGCTACAATGAGCAGTTCTTC	CASSVSGNGYNEQFF
.	TRBD2	TRBV4-2	TRBJ2-7	TGTGCCAGCAGCCCCTATCGGGGGGTAGCGGGAGTAATCCACGAGCAGTACTTC	CASSPYRGVAGVIHEQYF
.	TRBD1	TRBV19	TRBJ2-7	TGTGCCAGTAGCCGGACAGGGGGCGGCTACGAGCAGTACTTC	CASSRTGGGYEQYF
.	TRBD2	TRBV28	TRBJ2-2	TGTGCCAGCAGAATGGGGGGGACTAGCGGGACCGGGGAGCTGTTTTTT	CASRMGGTSGTGELFF